One and the same sample provided the 18 T cell receptor beta chains below, sequenced in a study of blood T cell repertoires in COVID-19. Sequencing was performed with immunoSEQ multiplex PCR; in TCRdb, only in-frame clones are kept and a portion is missing. The sample holds 90,000 to 150,000 clones, 75% to 90% seen once. Sequencing used peripheral blood. The receptors originated from a human donor in a cohort sampled during active COVID-19.

With respect to this clone: Germline and junction disagree at one end, which may indicate a read error. The genes are TRBV7-7 and TRBJ2-3; 9 positions agree with TRBD2. The CDR3 length is 14 residues. Germline V gives CDR1 SSHAT, CDR2 FNYEAQ (reference sequence). CDR3 sequence: CASSSGLATDTQYF. The CDR3 bases are TGTGCTAGCAGTTCGGGACTAGCCACAGATACGCAGTATTTT.

This rearrangement joins TRBV5-4 to TRBJ2-5; no firm D call. V lost 3 bases, J lost 2 bases, and 2 bases lay in between. The germline gives CDR1 SGHNT, CDR2 YYREEE (reference sequence). This CDR3 is built from 11 residues. Written as DNA, the CDR3 is TGTGCCAGCAGCTCTCAAGAGACCCAGTACTTC. It yields the protein CASSSQETQYF. The variable domain in full, with the rest retrieved from reference TRBV5-4 and TRBJ2-5, is ETGVTQSPTHLIKTRGQQVTLRCSSQSGHNTVSWYQQALGQGPQFIFQYYREEENGRGNFPPRFSGLQFPNYSSELNVNALELDDSALYLCASSSQETQYFGPGTRLLVL.

The rearrangement joins TRBV9 to TRBJ1-2; possibly TRBD1 for D (6 bases). Germline V CDR1 and CDR2: SGDLS, YYNGEE. The CDR3 length is 13 residues. Between the trimmed V and J ends, which lost 5 bases and 2 bases, there was a span of 10 bases. CDR3 protein: CASSEQGNYGYTF. The CDR3 DNA reads as TGTGCCAGCAGTGAACAGGGAAACTATGGCTACACCTTC.

V and J are TRBV6-5 and TRBJ2-7; no clear D. Germline CDR1 and CDR2: MNHEY and SVGAGI. V was trimmed by 5 bases and J by 4 bases, leaving 9 bases between them. The CDR3 length is 12 residues. This CDR3 is CASSTELYEQYF. In DNA, the CDR3 is TGTGCCAGCAGTACAGAGCTGTACGAGCAGTACTTC.

Here the CDR3 reads CASTLGRGSSYEQYF. The CDR3 nucleotides read TGTGCCAGTACCCTGGGGCGGGGTTCATCCTACGAGCAGTACTTC. The chain employs TRBV19 and TRBJ2-7; weak D call: TRBD2 (6 bases). Trimming pared 7 bases from V and 1 base from J, leaving 17 bases between. Per the germline V gene, CDR1 is LNHDA and CDR2 is SQIVND (reference sequence). There are 15 residues in the CDR3.

The table lists this clone with a count of one. A junction end diverges from the germline sequence, so it may reflect a read error. This sequence joins TRBV7-9 and TRBJ1-3; 9 nucleotides align to TRBD1. The CDR3 runs to 12 residues. Germline V gives CDR1 SEHNR, CDR2 FQNEAQ (reference sequence). CDR3 sequence reads: CASSPGDRVGSF. Here the CDR3 DNA reads TGTGCCAGCAGCCCCGGGGACAGGGTCGGGAGTTTT.

In this sample, this clone turned up once. The V gene is TRBV5-1, the J gene TRBJ1-6; TRBD1 aligns across 7 bases. The germline CDR1 and CDR2 sequences are SGHRS and YFSETQ. CDR3 length: 15 residues. V trimming: 0 bases; J trimming: 10 bases; junction bases outside the gene matches: 7. The CDR3 is CASSLETGVNSPLHF. The CDR3 coding sequence is TGCGCCAGCAGCTTGGAAACAGGGGTCAACTCACCCCTCCACTTT.

Here the CDR3 reads CASSLEWGRVGNYGYTF. In nucleotides, the CDR3 is TGTGCCAGCAGCTTAGAGTGGGGGAGGGTTGGGAACTATGGCTACACCTTC. This rearrangement joins TRBV7-2 to TRBJ1-2, with a tentative D call TRBD1 (5 bases). The germline V gene encodes CDR1 SGHTA and CDR2 FQGNSA. Trimming took off 1 base at V and 2 bases at J, with 17 bases between the two ends. The CDR3 sequence is 17 residues long.

The chain uses TRBV9 and TRBJ2-5; possible D gene TRBD2, 5 bases. V lost 0 bases to trimming and J lost 2 bases, with 11 bases between them. The CDR3 runs 15 residues. From germline, CDR1 is SGDLS and CDR2 YYNGEE. CDR3 amino acids: CASSVELGQQETQYF. CDR3 DNA sequence: TGTGCCAGCAGCGTAGAACTAGGCCAACAAGAGACCCAGTACTTC.

CDR3 protein: CASSRAGGDNSPLHF. The CDR3 DNA is TGCGCCAGCAGCCGGGCCGGAGGCGATAATTCACCCCTCCACTTT. The J gene is TRBJ1-6, the V gene TRBV4-1; D is unresolved. V lost 4 bases and J lost 5, with 12 bases in between. The CDR3 has 15 amino acids. Germline V gene lookup returns CDR1 MGHRA and CDR2 YSYEKL.

V is TRBV18 and J is TRBJ1-1, with 7 bases fitting TRBD1. Per germline, CDR1 KGHSH and CDR2 LQKENI. V was clipped by 6 bases and J by 0 bases; unmatched bases: 7. The length of the CDR3 is 15 residues. CDR3 nucleotide sequence: TGTGCCAGCTCTCGTCAGACAGGGATGAACACTGAAGCTTTCTTT. Its translation: CASSRQTGMNTEAFF.

The gene calls are TRBV2 and TRBJ1-2, with D tentatively TRBD1 (6 bases). The V gene's germline CDR1 is SNHLY and CDR2 FYNNEI. V dropped 8 bases and J dropped 4 bases, with 20 bases sitting between them. There are 15 residues in the CDR3. The CDR3 coding sequence is TGTGCCAGCCAGAGGCAGGGGACCATTCTCTATGGCTACACCTTC. It encodes CASQRQGTILYGYTF.

This chain links TRBV28 with TRBJ2-1; the match to TRBD2 covers 11 bases. The CDR3 is 15 residues long. J lost 3 bases, V lost 5 bases, and 3 bases had no gene match. The germline gives CDR1 MDHEN, CDR2 SYDVKM. This CDR3 is CASSTSGSGYNEQFF. In nucleotides, the CDR3 is TGTGCCAGCAGTACTAGCGGGAGTGGCTACAATGAGCAGTTCTTC.

The genes are TRBV30 and TRBJ1-5; D ambiguous. Trimming pared 1 base from V and 4 bases from J, leaving 14 bases between. In germline, CDR1 is GTSNPN, CDR2 SVGIG (reference sequence). The length of the CDR3 is 15 residues. The CDR3 reads CAWSDIGGSNQPQHF. The CDR3, as DNA: TGTGCCTGGAGTGACATCGGAGGGAGTAATCAGCCCCAGCATTTT.

The V and J genes are TRBV6-5 and TRBJ2-3; 10 positions agree with TRBD1. From germline, CDR1 is MNHEY and CDR2 SVGAGI. The CDR3 is 14 residues long. Unmatched junction bases numbered 5, after V lost 8 bases and J lost 3 bases. CDR3 bases: TGTGCCAGCGACAGGGGGCATGGTACAGATACGCAGTATTTT. Encoded protein: CASDRGHGTDTQYF.

The rearrangement uses TRBV11-3 and TRBJ2-6; tentative D call: TRBD1 (6 bases). Germline CDR1 SGHNT, CDR2 YENEEA. V lost 3 bases to trimming and J lost 2 bases, with 8 bases between them. This CDR3 region has 15 residues. CDR3 protein: CASSFGQTGANVLTF. For the CDR3, the DNA is TGTGCCAGCAGCTTCGGACAGACTGGGGCCAACGTCCTGACTTTC.

V and J are TRBV11-2 and TRBJ2-5; 10 positions agree with TRBD1. The length of the CDR3 is 16 residues. Per germline, CDR1 SGHAT and CDR2 FQNNGV. Trimming removed 6 bases from V and 5 bases from J; junction bases left unmatched: 12. This CDR3 reads CASRRTRDRGYETQYF. CDR3 sequence (DNA): TGTGCCAGCAGAAGGACCCGGGACAGGGGTTATGAGACCCAGTACTTC.

J is TRBJ2-7 and V is TRBV6-5, with 10 positions matching TRBD1. This CDR3 is 14 amino acids long. J gave up 9 bases and V 7 bases, and 12 bases lay outside the gene matches. The germline CDR1 and CDR2 sequences are MNHEY and SVGAGI. The CDR3 region is CASKTGTGARTQYF. CDR3 DNA sequence: TGTGCCAGCAAGACGGGGACAGGGGCTCGGACGCAGTACTTC.